This TCR beta chain is from a study of T cell responses to AZD1222 COVID-19 vaccine. Germline V gene lookup returns CDR1 KGHSH and CDR2 LQKENI. V lost 6 bases and J 0 bases, leaving 12 bases between the germline ends. The CDR3 is 15 amino acids. About this clone: The antigen is not known.

Findings and limits, study-wide: None of the repertoires were sampled until the peak T cell response had passed. Seropositivity was recorded at baseline in only a handful of AZD1222 recipients.

Only in-frame clones appear in the TCRdb table, and some are missing; sequencing was by immunoSEQ multiplex PCR. The repertoire includes roughly 80,000 clones, around four fifths of them detected once, and approximately 2.9% sits in the top ten. This material consisted of peripheral blood, taken on day 0 of AZD1222 vaccination. This chain uses TRBV18 with TRBJ1-3; D gene unclear. This TCR was sampled from an adult in good health. The CDR3 DNA reads TGTGCCAGCTCCCCCCCTGGTCTCTCTGGAAACACCATATATTTT. The encoded protein is CASSPPGLSGNTIYF.